This TCR beta chain was retrieved from a study of blood T cell repertoires in COVID-19. Study summary: The United States, Italy and Spain were the sources of the acute and convalescent COVID-19 samples. PBMCs, B-cell-depleted T cells, or T cells provided the cDNA or gDNA that made up the material.

CDR1 and CDR2 from the germline V gene are KGHSH and LQKENI. V lost 3 bases to trimming and J lost 7 bases, with 16 bases between them. The CDR3 has 15 residues. Authors' processing steps: Amplification of reference gene primers was used by the study to estimate nucleated cell counts. Sequencing was performed with immunoSEQ multiplex PCR; in TCRdb, only in-frame clones are kept and a portion is missing. The D gene and trimming were derived from the DNA, and the V and J assignments and clone size from that table. The sample shows some 14,000 clones, 87% of them seen only once. The gene calls are TRBV18 and TRBJ2-1; D perhaps matches TRBD1 (6 bases). The sequencing input was peripheral blood. The source is a human donor with active COVID-19. The donor label of this sample is uncertain. CDR3 protein: CASSPFGGRENEQFF. The DNA for the CDR3 is TGTGCCAGCTCACCCTTTGGGGGCCGTGAAAATGAGCAGTTCTTC.